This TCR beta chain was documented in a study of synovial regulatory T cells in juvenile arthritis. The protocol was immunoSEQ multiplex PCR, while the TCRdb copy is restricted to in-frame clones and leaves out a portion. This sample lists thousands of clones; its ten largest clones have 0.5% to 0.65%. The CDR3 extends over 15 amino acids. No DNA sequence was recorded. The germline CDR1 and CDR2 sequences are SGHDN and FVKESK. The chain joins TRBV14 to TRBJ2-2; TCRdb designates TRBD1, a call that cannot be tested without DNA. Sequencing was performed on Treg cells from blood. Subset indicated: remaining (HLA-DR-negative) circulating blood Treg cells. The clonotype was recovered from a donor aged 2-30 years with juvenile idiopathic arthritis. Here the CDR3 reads CASSQPGQGSGELFF.